This TCR beta chain was identified in a study of regulatory T cells in long-lasting Graves disease. To note about this clonotype: Its antigen is currently unknown.

Regarding the study as a whole: Lower TCR diversity was seen in persistent Graves' patients than in newly diagnosed ones. Those with persistent disease had in common more public clonotypes (around 2,500) than new patients (966). Favored usage of TRBV28, TRBJ1-2 and TRBJ2-5 was recorded in persistent disease.

Library construction for TCR beta used iRepertoire HTBI primers and Arm-PCR of CDR3 regions. One entry per CDR3 protein, called by TCRdb with MiXCR from the multiplex PCR reads. The sample lists under 250,000 distinct CDR3 sequences, roughly 21% occurring once. The V gene end was trimmed by 2 bases and the J gene end by 2 bases; junction bases not matched to a gene: 7. The CDR3 extends over 16 amino acids. The germline CDR1 and CDR2 sequences are MNHEY and SVGAGI. Time point described: newly diagnosed GD, antithyroid drugs for less than 3 months. Researchers made the TCR library from RNA that was extracted from PBMCs.

This receptor was taken from a female donor with Graves disease. The sequences come from peripheral blood mononuclear cells (PBMCs), collected at new diagnosis, from a patient treated with antithyroid drugs. V usage is TRBV6-5 and J usage is TRBJ2-7, with 9 bases matching TRBD1. The CDR3: CASSYVGQGTPYEQYF. In DNA, the CDR3 is TGTGCCAGCAGTTACGTGGGACAGGGAACCCCCTACGAGCAGTACTTC.